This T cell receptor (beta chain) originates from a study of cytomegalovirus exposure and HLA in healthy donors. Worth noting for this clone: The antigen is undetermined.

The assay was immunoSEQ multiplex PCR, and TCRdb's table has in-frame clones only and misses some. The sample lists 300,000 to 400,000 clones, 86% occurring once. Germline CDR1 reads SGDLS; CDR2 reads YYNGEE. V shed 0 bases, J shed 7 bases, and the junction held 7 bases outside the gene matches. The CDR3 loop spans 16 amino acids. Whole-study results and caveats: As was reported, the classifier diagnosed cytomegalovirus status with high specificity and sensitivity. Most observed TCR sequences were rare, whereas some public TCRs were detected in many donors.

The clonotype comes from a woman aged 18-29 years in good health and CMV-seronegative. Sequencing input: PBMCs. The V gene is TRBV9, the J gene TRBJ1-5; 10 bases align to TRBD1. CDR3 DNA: TGTGCCAGCAGCGTAGGGACCGGGACAGGGGAACAGCCCCAGCATTTT. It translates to CASSVGTGTGEQPQHF.